This T cell receptor beta chain was retrieved from a study of siplizumab effects on memory and regulatory T cells. Whole-study findings and limits: Both greater diversity than memory cells and a major contribution to the alloresponse seemed to characterize naive T cells. Naive-or-memory phenotypes were unassignable for roughly 75-95% of proliferating CD4+ or CD8+ clones. Suppressive function of proliferating Tregs from siplizumab cultures was not confirmed.

Per sample, 95,000 to 100,000 TCR templates were assayed. TCRdb's table, derived via immunoSEQ multiplex PCR, lists solely in-frame clones and lacks some. The sample consists of some 120,000 clones, around 94% of them appearing once. In the case of this clone: Antigen unknown.

Germline assignment: CDR1 SGHTA and CDR2 FQGNSA. CDR3 size: 14 residues. Material for sequencing was non-Treg CD4+ T cells sorted from blood. V and J are TRBV7-2 and TRBJ2-5; TRBD1 might be the D (6 bases). The last part of the DNA fits TRBJ2-7 better; the J call may be wrong. The sequence derives from a human donor in good health. The CDR3 DNA follows: TGTGCCAGCAGCTTAGATAGGGGGTCCTACGAGCAGTACTTC. It yields the protein CASSLDRGSYEQYF.